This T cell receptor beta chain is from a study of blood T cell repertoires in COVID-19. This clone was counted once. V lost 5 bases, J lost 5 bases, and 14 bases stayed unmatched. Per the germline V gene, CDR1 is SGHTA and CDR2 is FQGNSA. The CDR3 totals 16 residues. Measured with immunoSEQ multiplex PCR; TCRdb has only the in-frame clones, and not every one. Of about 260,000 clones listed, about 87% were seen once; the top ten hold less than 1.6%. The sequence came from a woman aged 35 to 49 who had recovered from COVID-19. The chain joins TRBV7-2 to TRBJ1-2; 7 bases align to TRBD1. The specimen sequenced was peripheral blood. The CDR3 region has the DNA TGTGCCAGCAGCCGGGACAGAAGTTATAGCTCTTATGGCTACACCTTC. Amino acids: CASSRDRSYSSYGYTF. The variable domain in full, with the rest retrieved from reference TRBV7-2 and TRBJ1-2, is GAGVSQSPSNKVTEKGKDVELRCDPISGHTALYWYRQSLGQGLEFLIYFQGNSAPDKSGLPSDRFSAERTGGSVSTLTIQRTQQEDSAVYLCASSRDRSYSSYGYTFGSGTRLTVV.